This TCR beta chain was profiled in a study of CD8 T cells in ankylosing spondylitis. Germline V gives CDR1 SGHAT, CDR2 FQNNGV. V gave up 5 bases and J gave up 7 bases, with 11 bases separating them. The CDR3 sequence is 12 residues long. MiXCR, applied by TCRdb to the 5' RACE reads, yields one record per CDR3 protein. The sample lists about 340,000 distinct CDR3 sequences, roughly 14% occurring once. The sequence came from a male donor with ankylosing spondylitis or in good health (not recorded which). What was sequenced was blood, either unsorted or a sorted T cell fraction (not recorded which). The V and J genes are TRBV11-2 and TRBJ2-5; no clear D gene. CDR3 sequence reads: CASSPGERTQYF. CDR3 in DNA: TGTGCCAGCAGCCCCGGAGAGCGGACCCAGTACTTC.